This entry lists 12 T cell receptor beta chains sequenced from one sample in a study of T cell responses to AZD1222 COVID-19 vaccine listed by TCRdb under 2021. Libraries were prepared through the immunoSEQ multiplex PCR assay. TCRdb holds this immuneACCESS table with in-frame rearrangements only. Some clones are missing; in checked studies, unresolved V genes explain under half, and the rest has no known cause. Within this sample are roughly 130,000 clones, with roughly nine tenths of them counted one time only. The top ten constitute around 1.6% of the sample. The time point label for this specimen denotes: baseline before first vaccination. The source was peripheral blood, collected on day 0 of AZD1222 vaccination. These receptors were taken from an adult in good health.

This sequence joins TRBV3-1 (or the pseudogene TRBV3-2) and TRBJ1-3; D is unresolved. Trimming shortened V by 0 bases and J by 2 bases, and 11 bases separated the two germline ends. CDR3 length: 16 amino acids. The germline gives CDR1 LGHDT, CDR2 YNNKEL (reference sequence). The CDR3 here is CASSQDPAVTGNTIYF. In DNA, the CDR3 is TGTGCCAGCAGCCAAGATCCCGCGGTGACTGGAAACACCATATATTTT.

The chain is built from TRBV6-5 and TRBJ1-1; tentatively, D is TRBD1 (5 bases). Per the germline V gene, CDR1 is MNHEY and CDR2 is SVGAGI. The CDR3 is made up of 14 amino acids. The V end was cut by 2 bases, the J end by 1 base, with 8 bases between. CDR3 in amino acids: CASSYDSSNTEAFF. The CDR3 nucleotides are TGTGCCAGCAGTTACGACAGCTCGAACACTGAAGCTTTCTTT.

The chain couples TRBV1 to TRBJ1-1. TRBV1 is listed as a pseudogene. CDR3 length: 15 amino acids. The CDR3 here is CTSSQAGELDTEAFF. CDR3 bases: TGCACCAGCAGCCAAGCGGGGGAGTTGGACACTGAAGCTTTCTTT.

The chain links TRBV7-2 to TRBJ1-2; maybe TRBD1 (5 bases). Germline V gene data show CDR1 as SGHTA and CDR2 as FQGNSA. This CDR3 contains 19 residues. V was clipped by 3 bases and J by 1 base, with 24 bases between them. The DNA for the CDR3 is TGTGCCAGCAGCTTGTTTTTGCAGACAGTAGAGTTAAATAACTATGGCTACACCTTC. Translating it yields CASSLFLQTVELNNYGYTF.

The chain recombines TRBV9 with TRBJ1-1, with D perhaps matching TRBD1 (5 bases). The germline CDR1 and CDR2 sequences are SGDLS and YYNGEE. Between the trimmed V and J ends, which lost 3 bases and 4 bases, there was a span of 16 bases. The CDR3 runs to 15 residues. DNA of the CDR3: TGTGCCAGCAGCGCCTTCCCGGCGGGGGGCACTGAAGCTTTCTTT. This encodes CASSAFPAGGTEAFF.

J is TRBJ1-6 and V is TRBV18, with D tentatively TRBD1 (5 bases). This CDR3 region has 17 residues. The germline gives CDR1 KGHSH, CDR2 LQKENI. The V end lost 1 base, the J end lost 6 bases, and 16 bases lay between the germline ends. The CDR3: CASSPRGREESNSPLHF. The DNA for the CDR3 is TGTGCCAGCTCACCACGGGGCAGGGAGGAAAGTAATTCACCCCTCCACTTT. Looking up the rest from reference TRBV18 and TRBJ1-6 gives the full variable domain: NAGVMQNPRHLVRRRGQEARLRCSPMKGHSHVYWYRQLPEEGLKFMVYLQKENIIDESGMPKERFSAEFPKEGPSILRIQQVVRGDSAAYFCASSPRGREESNSPLHFGNGTRLTVT.

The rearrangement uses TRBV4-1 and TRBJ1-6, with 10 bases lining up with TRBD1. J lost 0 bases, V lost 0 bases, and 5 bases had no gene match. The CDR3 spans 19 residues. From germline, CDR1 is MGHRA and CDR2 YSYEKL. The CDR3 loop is CASSQERTGGSSYNSPLHF. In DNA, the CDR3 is TGCGCCAGCAGCCAAGAAAGGACAGGGGGTTCCTCCTATAATTCACCCCTCCACTTT.

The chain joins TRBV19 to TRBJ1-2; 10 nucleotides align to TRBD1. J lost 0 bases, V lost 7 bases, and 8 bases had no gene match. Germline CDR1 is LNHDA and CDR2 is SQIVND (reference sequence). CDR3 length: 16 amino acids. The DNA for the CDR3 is TGTGCCAGTATTCGGGACAGGGGAGGATCTAACTATGGCTACACCTTC. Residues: CASIRDRGGSNYGYTF.

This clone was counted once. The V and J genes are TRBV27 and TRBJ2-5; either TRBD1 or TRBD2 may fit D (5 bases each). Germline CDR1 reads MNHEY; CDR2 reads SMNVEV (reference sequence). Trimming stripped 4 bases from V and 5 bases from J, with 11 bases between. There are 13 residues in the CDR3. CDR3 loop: CASSSRGMETQYF. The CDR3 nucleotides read TGTGCCAGCAGTTCGAGGGGCATGGAGACCCAGTACTTC.

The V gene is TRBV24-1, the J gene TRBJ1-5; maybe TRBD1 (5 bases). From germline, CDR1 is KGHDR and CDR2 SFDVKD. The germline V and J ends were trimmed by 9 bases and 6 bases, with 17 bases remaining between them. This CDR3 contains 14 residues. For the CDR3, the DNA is TGTGCCACCGGGGGAGGAGGGGTTGGTCAGCCCCAGCATTTT. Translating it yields CATGGGGVGQPQHF.

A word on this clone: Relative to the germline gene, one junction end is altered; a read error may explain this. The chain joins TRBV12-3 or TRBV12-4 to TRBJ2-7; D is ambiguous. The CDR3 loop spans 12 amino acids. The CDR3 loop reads CASSLASAAVDF. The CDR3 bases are TGTGCCAGCAGCCTGGCCTCCGCCGCGGTGGACTTC.

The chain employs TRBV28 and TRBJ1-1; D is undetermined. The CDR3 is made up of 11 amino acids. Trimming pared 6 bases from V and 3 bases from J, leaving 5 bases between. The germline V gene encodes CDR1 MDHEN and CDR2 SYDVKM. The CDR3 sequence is CASSRYTEAFF. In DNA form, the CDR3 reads TGTGCCAGCAGCCGTTACACTGAAGCTTTCTTT.